The T cell receptor (beta chain) under discussion was sequenced for a study of blood T cell repertoires in COVID-19. Across the whole study: Both acute and convalescent COVID-19 samples were obtained from the United States, Italy and Spain.

Per the study methods: Amplification with reference gene primers provided the estimates of nucleated cell counts. Measured with immunoSEQ multiplex PCR; TCRdb has only the in-frame clones, and not every one. V and J calls and clone size are those listed in that table; D and trimming were worked out from the DNA. The profile shows 130,000 to 150,000 clones, over 65% of them singletons. The CDR3 sequence is 13 residues long. CDR1 and CDR2 (germline): MDHEN, SYDVKM. The V end was cut by 10 bases, the J end by 4 bases, with 17 bases between. The origin of this receptor is a human donor in a cohort sampled during active COVID-19. This chain uses TRBV28 with TRBJ2-7; D may be TRBD2 (7 bases). Sample: peripheral blood. The CDR3 spells CATTSGGGYEQYF. The CDR3, as DNA: TGTGCCACCACGTCGGGGGGCGGGTACGAGCAGTACTTC.